This T cell receptor (beta chain) was recorded in a study of T cell responses to AZD1222 COVID-19 vaccine. Repertoires were generated with immunoSEQ multiplex PCR, while TCRdb's copy carries only in-frame clones and drops some. The sample includes tens of thousands of clones, 80% to 90% of them seen just once. The V gene lost 4 bases and the J gene lost 5 bases, with 15 bases spanning the gap. The CDR3 covers 14 residues. The V gene's germline CDR1 is SGHRS and CDR2 YFSETQ. The specimen comprised peripheral blood, sampled on day 0 of AZD1222 vaccination. The chain couples TRBV5-1 to TRBJ2-5, with D possibly being TRBD2 (7 bases). The TCR was taken from an adult in good health. The CDR3 loop reads CASSPTGGAETQYF. The CDR3 DNA reads as TGCGCCAGCAGCCCCACGGGGGGCGCGGAGACCCAGTACTTC.